The clone carrying this TCR beta chain has only one observation. With random hexamers, roughly 0.45 to 1 ug RNA was reverse transcribed. MiXCR, run by TCRdb on the immunoSEQ multiplex PCR reads, gives a single entry per CDR3 protein. The sample has about 190,000 distinct CDR3 sequences; 90% to 95% are singletons. This sample is drawn from a study of CD8 T cells in Susac syndrome. V lost 1 base and J 8 bases, leaving 5 bases between the germline ends. This CDR3 is built from 12 residues. Germline V gives CDR1 MRHNA, CDR2 SNTAGT. This chain uses TRBV6-4 with TRBJ1-4; no reliable D call. Sequences were obtained from CD4+ T cells from PBMCs. The sequence was collected from a human donor with Susac syndrome. DNA for the CDR3: TGTGCCAGCAGTGACTTACCGGAAAAACTGTTTTTT. Encoded protein: CASSDLPEKLFF.